Sequencing of this T cell receptor beta chain was carried out in a study of tumor-infiltrating lymphocytes in primary liver carcinoma. The overall study: Sequenced samples came back with roughly 3.5 to 7.5 million productive TCRbeta reads, and the counts looked alike across tissue types.

Scientists recovered RNA and DNA together from roughly 20-30 mg of unsorted bulk tissue. The germline V gene has CDR1 SQVTM and CDR2 ANQGSEA. The CDR3 loop spans 17 amino acids. This clonotype was seen once. The junction shows a germline mismatch at one end, possibly a read error. Synthesis of TCR beta cDNA was carried out from 500 ng total RNA with a constant-region primer. Amplification in three nested multiplex PCR rounds with slightly modified ARM-PCR gave rise to TCR beta libraries. Forward primers for TRBV1-TRBV30 and a C-beta reverse primer served the first two PCR rounds, at about 9 cycles each. TCRdb processed the multiplex PCR reads anew with MiXCR; each CDR3 protein has one entry. Seen here are 95,000 to 150,000 distinct CDR3 sequences, around 65% observed once, and the top ten hold over 7.5%.

Sequencing input: tumor-adjacent normal liver tissue. This chain joins TRBV29-1 and TRBJ2-1, with TRBD2 as a possible D gene (6 bases). The sequence was collected from an older woman with primary liver carcinoma and hepatitis B virus infection. This CDR3 is CSVGVVGGESSYNEQFF. For the CDR3, the DNA is TGCAGTGTTGGAGTGGTCGGCGGGGAGAGCTCCTACAATGAGCAGTTCTTC.